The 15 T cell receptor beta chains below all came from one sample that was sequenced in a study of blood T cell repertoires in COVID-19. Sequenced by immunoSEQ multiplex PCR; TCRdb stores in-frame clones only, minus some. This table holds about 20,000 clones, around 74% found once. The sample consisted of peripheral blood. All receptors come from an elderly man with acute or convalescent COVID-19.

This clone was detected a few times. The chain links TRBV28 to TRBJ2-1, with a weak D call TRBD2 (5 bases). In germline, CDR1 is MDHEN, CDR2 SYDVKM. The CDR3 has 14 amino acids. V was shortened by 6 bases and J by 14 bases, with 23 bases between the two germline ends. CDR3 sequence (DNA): TGTGCCAGCAGCCTCTCAGGTCGACGCCCCGGGGAGTTCTTC. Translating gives CASSLSGRRPGEFF.

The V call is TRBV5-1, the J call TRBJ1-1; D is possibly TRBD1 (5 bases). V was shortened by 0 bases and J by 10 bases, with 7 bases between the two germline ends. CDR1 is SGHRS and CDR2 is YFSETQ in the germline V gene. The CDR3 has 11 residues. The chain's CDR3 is CASSLGGRAFF. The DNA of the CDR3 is TGCGCCAGCAGCTTGGGGGGCCGAGCTTTCTTT. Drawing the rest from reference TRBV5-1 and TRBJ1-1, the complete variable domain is KAGVTQTPRYLIKTRGQQVTLSCSPISGHRSVSWYQQTPGQGLQFLFEYFSETQRNKGNFPGRFSGRQFSNSRSEMNVSTLELGDSALYLCASSLGGRAFFGQGTRLTVV.

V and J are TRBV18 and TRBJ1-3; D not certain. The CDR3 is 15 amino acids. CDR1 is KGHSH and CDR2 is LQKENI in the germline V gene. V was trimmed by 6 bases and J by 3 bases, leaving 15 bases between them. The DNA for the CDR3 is TGTGCCAGCTCTACCACGTCAGGCAATGGAAACACCATATATTTT. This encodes CASSTTSGNGNTIYF.

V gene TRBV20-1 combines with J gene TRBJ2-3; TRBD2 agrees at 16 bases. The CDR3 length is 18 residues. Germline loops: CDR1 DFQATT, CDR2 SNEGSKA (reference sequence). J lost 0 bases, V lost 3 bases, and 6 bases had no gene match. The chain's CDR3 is CSASFGTSGGVSTDTQYF. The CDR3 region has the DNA TGCAGTGCTAGTTTCGGGACTAGCGGGGGGGTGAGCACAGATACGCAGTATTTT.

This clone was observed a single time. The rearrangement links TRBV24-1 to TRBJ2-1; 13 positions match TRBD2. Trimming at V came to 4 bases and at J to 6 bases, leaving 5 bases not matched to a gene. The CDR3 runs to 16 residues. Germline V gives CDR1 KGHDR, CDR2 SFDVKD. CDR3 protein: CATSDPTSGRANEQFF. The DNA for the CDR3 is TGTGCCACCAGTGACCCCACTAGCGGGAGGGCCAATGAGCAGTTCTTC.

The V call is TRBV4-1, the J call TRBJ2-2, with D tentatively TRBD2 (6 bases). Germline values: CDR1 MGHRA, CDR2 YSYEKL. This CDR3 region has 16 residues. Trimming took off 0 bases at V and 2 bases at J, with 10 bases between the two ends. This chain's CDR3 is CASSQDRDFNTGELFF. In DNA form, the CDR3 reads TGCGCCAGCAGCCAAGATAGGGACTTTAACACCGGGGAGCTGTTTTTT.

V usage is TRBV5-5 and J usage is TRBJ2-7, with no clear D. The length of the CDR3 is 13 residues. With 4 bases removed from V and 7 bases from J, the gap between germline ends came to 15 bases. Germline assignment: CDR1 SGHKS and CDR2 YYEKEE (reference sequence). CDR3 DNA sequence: TGTGCCAGCAGCCTTGAGTGGGCTTCGGAGCAGTACGTC. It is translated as CASSLEWASEQYV.

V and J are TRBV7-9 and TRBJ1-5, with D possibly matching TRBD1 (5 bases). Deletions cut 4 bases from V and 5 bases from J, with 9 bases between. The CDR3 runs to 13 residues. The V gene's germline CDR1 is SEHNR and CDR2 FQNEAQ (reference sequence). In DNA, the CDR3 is TGTGCCAGCAGCTACGACAGTTATCAGCCCCAGCATTTT. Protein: CASSYDSYQPQHF.

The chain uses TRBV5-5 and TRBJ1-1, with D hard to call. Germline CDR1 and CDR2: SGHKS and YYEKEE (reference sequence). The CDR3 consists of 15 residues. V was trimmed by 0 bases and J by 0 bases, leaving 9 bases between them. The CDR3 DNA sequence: TGTGCCAGCAGCTTGGAGAGCAGGCTGAACACTGAAGCTTTCTTT. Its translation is CASSLESRLNTEAFF.

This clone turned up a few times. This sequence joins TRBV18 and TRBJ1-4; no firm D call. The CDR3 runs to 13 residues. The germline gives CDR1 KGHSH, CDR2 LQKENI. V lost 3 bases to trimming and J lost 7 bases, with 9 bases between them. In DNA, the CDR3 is TGTGCCAGCTCACCGAGTACGGGTGAAAAACTGTTTTTT. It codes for CASSPSTGEKLFF.

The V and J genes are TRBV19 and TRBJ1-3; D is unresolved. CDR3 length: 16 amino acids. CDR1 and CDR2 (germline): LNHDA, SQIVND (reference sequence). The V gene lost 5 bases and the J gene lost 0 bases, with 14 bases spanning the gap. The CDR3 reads CASSVSRKSSGNTIYF. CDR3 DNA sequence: TGTGCCAGTAGTGTTAGCCGGAAATCCTCTGGAAACACCATATATTTT.

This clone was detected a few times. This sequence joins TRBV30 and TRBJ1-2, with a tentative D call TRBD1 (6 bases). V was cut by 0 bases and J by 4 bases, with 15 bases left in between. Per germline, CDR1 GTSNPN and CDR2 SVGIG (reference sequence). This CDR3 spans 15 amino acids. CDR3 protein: CAWSVRKGGGYGYTF. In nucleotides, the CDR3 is TGTGCCTGGAGTGTAAGGAAGGGAGGGGGCTATGGCTACACCTTC.

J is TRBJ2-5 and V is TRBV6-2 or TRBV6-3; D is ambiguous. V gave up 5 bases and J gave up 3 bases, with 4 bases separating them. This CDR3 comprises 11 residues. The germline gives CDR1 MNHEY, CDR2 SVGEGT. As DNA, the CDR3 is TGTGCCAGCAGTCAAAAAGAGACCCAGTACTTC. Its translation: CASSQKETQYF.

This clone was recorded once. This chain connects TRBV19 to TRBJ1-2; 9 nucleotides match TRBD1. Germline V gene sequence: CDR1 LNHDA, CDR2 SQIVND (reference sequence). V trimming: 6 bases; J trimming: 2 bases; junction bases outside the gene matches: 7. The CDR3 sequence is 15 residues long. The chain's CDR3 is CASRGQGFKNYGYTF. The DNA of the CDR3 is TGTGCCAGTAGAGGACAGGGGTTCAAAAACTATGGCTACACCTTC.

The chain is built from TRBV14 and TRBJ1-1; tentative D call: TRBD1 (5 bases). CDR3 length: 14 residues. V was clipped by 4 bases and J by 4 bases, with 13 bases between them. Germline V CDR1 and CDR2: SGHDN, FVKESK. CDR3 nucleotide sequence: TGTGCCAGCAGCCTAAGGGGTTTGGGCACTGAAGCTTTCTTT. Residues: CASSLRGLGTEAFF.